This T cell receptor (beta chain) was recorded in a study of blood T cell repertoires in COVID-19. Profiled with immunoSEQ multiplex PCR; TCRdb holds only in-frame clones, not every one. The table lists about 260,000 clones, 87% of them singletons. The CDR3 loop spans 18 amino acids. The material sequenced was peripheral blood. The TCR sequence derives from a woman in her 50s who had recovered from COVID-19. The chain recombines TRBV21-1 with TRBJ1-1; the table gives TRBD1 as D, unverified against the DNA. TRBV21-1 is a pseudogene. The CDR3 is CASSNSAQGPFPNTEAFF. DNA for the CDR3: TGTGCCAGCAGCAATTCGGCACAGGGCCCCTTCCCGAACACTGAAGCTTTCTTT.